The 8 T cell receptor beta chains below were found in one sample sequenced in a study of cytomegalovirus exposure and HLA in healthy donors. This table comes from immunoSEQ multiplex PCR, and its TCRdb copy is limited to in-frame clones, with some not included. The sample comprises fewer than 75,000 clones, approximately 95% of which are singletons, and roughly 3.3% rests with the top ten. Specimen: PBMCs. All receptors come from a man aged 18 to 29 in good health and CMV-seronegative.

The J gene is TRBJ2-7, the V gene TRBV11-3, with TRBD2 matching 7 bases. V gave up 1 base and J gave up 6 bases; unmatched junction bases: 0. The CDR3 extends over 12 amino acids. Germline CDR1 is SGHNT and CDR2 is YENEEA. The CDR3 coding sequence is TGTGCCAGCAGCTTAGCGGGGGGCGAGCAGTACTTC. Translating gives CASSLAGGEQYF.

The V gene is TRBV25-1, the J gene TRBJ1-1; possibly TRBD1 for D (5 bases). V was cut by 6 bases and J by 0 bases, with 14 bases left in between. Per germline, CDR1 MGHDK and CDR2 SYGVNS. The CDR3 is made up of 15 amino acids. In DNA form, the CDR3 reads TGTGCCAGCAGAAGGGGAGGGCGGCTGAACACTGAAGCTTTCTTT. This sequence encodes CASRRGGRLNTEAFF.

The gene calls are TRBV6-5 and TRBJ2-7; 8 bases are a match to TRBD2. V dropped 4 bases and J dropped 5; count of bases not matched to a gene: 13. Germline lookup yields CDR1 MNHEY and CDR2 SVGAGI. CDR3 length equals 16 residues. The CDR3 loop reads CASSSLPGLGENEQYF. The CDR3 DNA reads TGTGCCAGCAGTTCTCTCCCGGGACTAGGTGAAAACGAGCAGTACTTC.

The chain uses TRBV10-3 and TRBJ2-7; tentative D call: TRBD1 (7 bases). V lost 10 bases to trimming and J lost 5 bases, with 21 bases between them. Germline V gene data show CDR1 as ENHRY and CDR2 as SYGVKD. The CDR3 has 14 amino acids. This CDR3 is CATSSRQGGDEQYF. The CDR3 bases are TGTGCCACTTCTTCAAGACAGGGCGGGGACGAGCAGTACTTC.

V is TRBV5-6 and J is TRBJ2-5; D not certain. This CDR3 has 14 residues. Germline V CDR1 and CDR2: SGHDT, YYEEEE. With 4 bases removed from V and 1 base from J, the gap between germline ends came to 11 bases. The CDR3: CASSRNGAQETQYF. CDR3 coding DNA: TGTGCCAGCAGCCGAAACGGAGCCCAAGAGACCCAGTACTTC. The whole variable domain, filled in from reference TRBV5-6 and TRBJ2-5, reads DAGVTQSPTHLIKTRGQQVTLRCSPKSGHDTVSWYQQALGQGPQFIFQYYEEEERQRGNFPDRFSGHQFPNYSSELNVNALLLGDSALYLCASSRNGAQETQYFGPGTRLLVL.

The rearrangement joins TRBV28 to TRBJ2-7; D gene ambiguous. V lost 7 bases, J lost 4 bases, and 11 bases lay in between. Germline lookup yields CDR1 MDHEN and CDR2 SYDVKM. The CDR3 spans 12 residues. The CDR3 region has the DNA TGTGCCAGCACCGGGTTCAGATACGAGCAGTACTTC. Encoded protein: CASTGFRYEQYF.

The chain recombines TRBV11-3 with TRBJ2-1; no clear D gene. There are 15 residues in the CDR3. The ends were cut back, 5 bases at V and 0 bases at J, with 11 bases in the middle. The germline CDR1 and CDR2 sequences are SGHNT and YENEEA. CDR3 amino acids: CASSLKPDSYNEQFF. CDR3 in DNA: TGTGCCAGCAGCCTTAAGCCCGACTCCTACAATGAGCAGTTCTTC.

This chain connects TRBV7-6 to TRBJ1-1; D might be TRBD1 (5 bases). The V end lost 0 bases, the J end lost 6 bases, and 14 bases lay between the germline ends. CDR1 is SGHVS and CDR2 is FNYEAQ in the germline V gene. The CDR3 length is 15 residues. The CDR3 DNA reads TGTGCCAGCAGCTTAGCGTCCGACAGTCGAGCTGAAGCTTTCTTT. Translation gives CASSLASDSRAEAFF.